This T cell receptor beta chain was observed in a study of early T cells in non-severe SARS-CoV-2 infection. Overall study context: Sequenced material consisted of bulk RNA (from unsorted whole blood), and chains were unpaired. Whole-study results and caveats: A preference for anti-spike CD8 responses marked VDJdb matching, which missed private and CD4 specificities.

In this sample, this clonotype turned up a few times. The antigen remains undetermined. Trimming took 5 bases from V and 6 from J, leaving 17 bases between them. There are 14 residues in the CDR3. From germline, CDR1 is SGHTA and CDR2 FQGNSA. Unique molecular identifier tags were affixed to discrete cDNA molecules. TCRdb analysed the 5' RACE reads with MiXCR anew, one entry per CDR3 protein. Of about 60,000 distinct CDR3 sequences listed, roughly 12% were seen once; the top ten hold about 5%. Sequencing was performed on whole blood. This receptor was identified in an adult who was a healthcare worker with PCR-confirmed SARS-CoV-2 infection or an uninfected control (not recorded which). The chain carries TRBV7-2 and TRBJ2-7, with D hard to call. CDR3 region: CASSRPGLLVEQYF. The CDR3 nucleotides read TGTGCCAGCAGCCGTCCCGGCCTCCTGGTCGAGCAGTACTTC.